These 16 T cell receptor beta chains were sequenced from one sample in a study of T cells in localized non-small cell lung cancer. Only in-frame clones appear in the TCRdb table, and some are missing; sequencing was by immunoSEQ multiplex PCR. The sample shows some 50,000 clones, under 90% of them seen only once. This specimen was peripheral blood mononuclear cells, taken before any cancer treatment. All receptors come from a man between 40 and 70 years old with stage III lung adenocarcinoma.

The chain uses TRBV6-1 and TRBJ2-3; TRBD2 is a possible D gene (7 bases). The length of the CDR3 is 15 residues. The germline CDR1 and CDR2 sequences are MNHNS and SASEGT. Trimming shortened V by 4 bases and J by 6 bases, and 17 bases separated the two germline ends. The CDR3 nucleotides are TGTGCCAGCAGTGCTTGGGGGGGGCAGGCGGATACGCAGTATTTT. Translating it yields CASSAWGGQADTQYF.

The chain links TRBV6-5 to TRBJ2-2, with D perhaps matching TRBD1 (6 bases). The CDR3 consists of 13 residues. Deletions cut 5 bases from V and 4 bases from J, with 8 bases between. Germline V CDR1 and CDR2: MNHEY, SVGAGI. Here the CDR3 DNA reads TGTGCCAGCAGTGACAGGTTCACCGGGGAGCTGTTTTTT. This sequence encodes CASSDRFTGELFF.

This clone showed up just once. The chain combines TRBV27 with TRBJ2-2; D uncertain. CDR3 length equals 14 residues. The V end lost 0 bases, the J end lost 8 bases, and 10 bases lay between the germline ends. CDR1 and CDR2 (germline): MNHEY, SMNVEV (reference sequence). The CDR3 DNA reads TGTGCCAGCAGTTTATCCCGGTTACGTGGGGAGCTGTTTTTT. It specifies CASSLSRLRGELFF.

The V call is TRBV19, the J call TRBJ1-3; D gene ambiguous. The CDR3 runs 14 residues. Germline assignment: CDR1 LNHDA and CDR2 SQIVND (reference sequence). V shed 3 bases and J shed 2 bases, with 8 bases lying between them. CDR3 protein: CASSIGPTGNTIYF. CDR3 in DNA: TGTGCCAGTAGTATCGGCCCGACTGGAAACACCATATATTTT.

This clone appeared a single time. V usage is TRBV29-1 and J usage is TRBJ2-7; 7 bases are a match to TRBD1. This CDR3 has 16 residues. Looked up from germline, CDR1 is SQVTM and CDR2 is ANQGSEA. J lost 0 bases, V lost 3 bases, and 11 bases had no gene match. The chain's CDR3 is CSVEMSGQSLSYEQYF. In nucleotides, the CDR3 is TGCAGCGTTGAGATGTCGGGACAGTCCCTCTCCTACGAGCAGTACTTC.

The chain recombines TRBV30 with TRBJ1-1; D perhaps matches TRBD1 (5 bases). V gave up 2 bases and J gave up 6 bases, with 16 bases separating them. The CDR3 covers 14 residues. Germline CDR1 reads GTSNPN; CDR2 reads SVGIG (reference sequence). The CDR3, as DNA: TGTGCCTGGAGTACGCTAATGGGGGTGGCTGAAGCTTTCTTT. It yields the protein CAWSTLMGVAEAFF.

The chain employs TRBV7-2 and TRBJ2-5; D unclear. The CDR3 is 13 residues long. Between the trimmed V and J ends, which lost 0 bases and 5 bases, there was a span of 7 bases. CDR1 is SGHTA, CDR2 FQGNSA, per germline. DNA of the CDR3: TGTGCCAGCAGCTTAGCTAGATTGGAGACCCAGTACTTC. Translation gives CASSLARLETQYF.

The chain recombines TRBV11-2 with TRBJ1-1; D unresolved. Trimming shortened V by 3 bases and J by 8 bases, and 10 bases separated the two germline ends. Looked up from germline, CDR1 is SGHAT and CDR2 is FQNNGV. This CDR3 is 12 amino acids long. The CDR3 sequence is CASSFLLGEAFF. CDR3 in DNA: TGTGCCAGCAGCTTTCTGCTGGGCGAAGCTTTCTTT. The complete variable domain, with remaining parts taken from reference TRBV11-2 and TRBJ1-1, reads EAGVAQSPRYKIIEKRQSVAFWCNPISGHATLYWYQQILGQGPKLLIQFQNNGVVDDSQLPKDRFSAERLKGVDSTLKIQPAKLEDSAVYLCASSFLLGEAFFGQGTRLTVV.

V usage is TRBV7-3 and J usage is TRBJ2-1; possibly TRBD2 for D (6 bases). Trimming cost V 6 bases and J 6 bases, with 15 bases left between them. CDR3 size: 14 residues. Germline assignment: CDR1 SGHTA and CDR2 FQGTGA. The CDR3, as DNA: TGTGCCAGCAGGGCCGGGGGTGTGTTCAATGAGCAGTTCTTC. Its translation: CASRAGGVFNEQFF.

The rearrangement links TRBV27 to TRBJ2-6; D is unresolved. The CDR3 spans 13 residues. Trimming cost V 6 bases and J 1 base, with 4 bases left between them. Germline assignment: CDR1 MNHEY and CDR2 SMNVEV (reference sequence). This CDR3 is CASSVSGANVLTF. The DNA of the CDR3 is TGTGCCAGCAGCGTGTCTGGGGCCAACGTCCTGACTTTC.

In DNA form, the CDR3 reads TGTGCCAGCAGCTTATATCGGGAGACCCAGTACTTC. This translates into CASSLYRETQYF. The V and J genes are TRBV5-6 and TRBJ2-5; D unclear. CDR1 and CDR2 (germline): SGHDT, YYEEEE. The CDR3 is 12 amino acids. The germline V and J ends were trimmed by 2 bases and 5 bases, with 7 bases remaining between them.

CDR3 protein: CASRTTSGYLQETQYF. The DNA for the CDR3 is TGTGCCAGCAGGACTACTAGCGGCTACTTACAAGAGACCCAGTACTTC. This rearrangement joins TRBV25-1 to TRBJ2-5, with TRBD2 matching over 8 bases. The trim removed 6 bases at V and 2 bases at J, leaving 11 bases unmatched. The CDR3 consists of 16 residues. Germline-derived CDR1 and CDR2 are MGHDK and SYGVNS.

This CDR3 reads CAISFPLAGGTYEQYF. The CDR3 DNA follows: TGTGCCATCAGTTTCCCACTAGCGGGGGGTACCTACGAGCAGTACTTC. The genes are TRBV10-3 and TRBJ2-7, with 12 bases fitting TRBD2. The CDR3 length is 16 residues. CDR1 ENHRY and CDR2 SYGVKD come from the germline V gene. The J segment lost 2 bases and the V segment lost 5 bases, leaving 7 bases of the junction unmatched.

J is TRBJ2-1 and V is TRBV7-8; TRBD1 agrees at 8 bases. Germline assignment: CDR1 SGHVS and CDR2 FQNEAQ. This CDR3 region has 18 residues. V gave up 5 bases and J gave up 4 bases; unmatched junction bases: 16. Here the CDR3 reads CASSLSGGAGQVYNEQFF. The CDR3 bases are TGTGCCAGCAGCCTCTCGGGCGGGGCGGGACAGGTGTACAATGAGCAGTTCTTC.

The chain employs TRBV6-6 and TRBJ2-5, with D possibly matching TRBD2 (5 bases). Trimming took off 4 bases at V and 2 bases at J, with 11 bases between the two ends. This CDR3 has 14 amino acids. Looked up from germline, CDR1 is MNHNY and CDR2 is SVGAGI (reference sequence). In DNA, the CDR3 is TGTGCCAGCAGTTGGGGTACTAGACAAGAGACCCAGTACTTC. Protein product: CASSWGTRQETQYF.

The chain recombines TRBV10-3 with TRBJ2-7; perhaps TRBD1 as D (5 bases). Germline V gene data show CDR1 as ENHRY and CDR2 as SYGVKD. The CDR3 contains 16 residues. V was clipped by 0 bases and J by 0 bases, with 12 bases between them. This chain's CDR3 is CAISESGARSSYEQYF. As DNA, the CDR3 is TGTGCCATCAGTGAGTCTGGGGCAAGATCCTCCTACGAGCAGTACTTC.